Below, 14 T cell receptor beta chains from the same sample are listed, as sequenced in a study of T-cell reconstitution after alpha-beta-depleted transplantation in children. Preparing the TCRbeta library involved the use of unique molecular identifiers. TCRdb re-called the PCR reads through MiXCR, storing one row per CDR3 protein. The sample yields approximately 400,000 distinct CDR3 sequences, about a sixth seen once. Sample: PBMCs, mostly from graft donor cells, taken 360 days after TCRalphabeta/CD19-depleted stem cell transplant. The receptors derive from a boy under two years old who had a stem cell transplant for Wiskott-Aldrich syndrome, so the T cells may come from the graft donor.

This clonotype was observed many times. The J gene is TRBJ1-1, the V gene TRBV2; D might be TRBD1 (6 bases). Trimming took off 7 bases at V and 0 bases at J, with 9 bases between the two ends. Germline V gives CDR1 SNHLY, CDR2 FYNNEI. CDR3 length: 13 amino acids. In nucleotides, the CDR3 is TGTGCCAGCACAGGGGAGCTGAACACTGAAGCTTTCTTT. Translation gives CASTGELNTEAFF.

The CDR3 sequence is CASSYNGGGNTQYF. CDR3 in DNA: TGTGCCAGCAGTTACAACGGGGGGGGCAATACGCAGTATTTT. V usage is TRBV6-5 and J usage is TRBJ2-3; 8 positions match TRBD2. V shed 2 bases, J shed 7 bases, and the junction held 5 bases outside the gene matches. This CDR3 is built from 14 residues. Germline assignment: CDR1 MNHEY and CDR2 SVGAGI.

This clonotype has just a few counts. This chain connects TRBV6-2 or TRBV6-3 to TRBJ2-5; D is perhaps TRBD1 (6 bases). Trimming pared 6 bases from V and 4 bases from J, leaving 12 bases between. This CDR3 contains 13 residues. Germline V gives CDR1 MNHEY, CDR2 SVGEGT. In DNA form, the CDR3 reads TGTGCCAGCAGGAGTATAGGGGGAGAGACCCAGTACTTC. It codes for CASRSIGGETQYF.

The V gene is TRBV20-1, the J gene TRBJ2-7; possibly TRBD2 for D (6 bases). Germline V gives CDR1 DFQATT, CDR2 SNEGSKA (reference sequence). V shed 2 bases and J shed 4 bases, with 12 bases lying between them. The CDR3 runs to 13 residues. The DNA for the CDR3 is TGCAGTGCTAGACCACATGCGGGATACGAGCAGTACTTC. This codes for CSARPHAGYEQYF.

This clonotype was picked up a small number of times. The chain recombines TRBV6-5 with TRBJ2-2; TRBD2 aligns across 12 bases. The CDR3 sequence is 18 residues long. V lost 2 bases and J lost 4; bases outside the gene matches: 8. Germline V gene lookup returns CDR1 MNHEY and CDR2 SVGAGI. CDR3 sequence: CASSYRLAGGPGTGELFF. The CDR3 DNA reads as TGTGCCAGCAGTTACCGGCTAGCGGGAGGGCCGGGCACCGGGGAGCTGTTTTTT.

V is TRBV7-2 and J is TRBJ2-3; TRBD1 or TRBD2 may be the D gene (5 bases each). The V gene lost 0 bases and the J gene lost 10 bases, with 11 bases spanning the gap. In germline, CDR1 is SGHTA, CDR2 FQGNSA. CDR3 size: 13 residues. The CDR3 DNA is TGTGCCAGCAGCTTAGCCTTTTCGGGGCCGCAGTATTTT. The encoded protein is CASSLAFSGPQYF.

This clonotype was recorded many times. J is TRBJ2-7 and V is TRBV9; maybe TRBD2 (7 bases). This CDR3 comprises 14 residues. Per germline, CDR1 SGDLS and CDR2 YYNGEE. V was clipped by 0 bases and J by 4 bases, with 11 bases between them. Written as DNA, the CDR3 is TGTGCCAGCAGCGTAGAGGGGGGGGAATACGAGCAGTACTTC. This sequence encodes CASSVEGGEYEQYF.

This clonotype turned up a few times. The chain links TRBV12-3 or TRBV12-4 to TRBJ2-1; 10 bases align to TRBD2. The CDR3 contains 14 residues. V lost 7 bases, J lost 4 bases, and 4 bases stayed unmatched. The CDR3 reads CASTRAGGYNEQFF. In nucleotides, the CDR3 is TGTGCCAGCACACGAGCGGGAGGGTACAATGAGCAGTTCTTC.

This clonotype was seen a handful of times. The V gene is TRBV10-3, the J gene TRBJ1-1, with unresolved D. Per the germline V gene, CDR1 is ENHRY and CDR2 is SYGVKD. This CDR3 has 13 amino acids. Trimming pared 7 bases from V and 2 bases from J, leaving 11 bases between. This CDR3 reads CAIKGQVNTEAFF. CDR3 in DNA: TGTGCCATCAAAGGGCAGGTAAACACTGAAGCTTTCTTT.

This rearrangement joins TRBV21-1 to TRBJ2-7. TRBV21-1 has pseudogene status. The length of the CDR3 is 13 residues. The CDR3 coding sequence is TGTGCCAGCAGCAAAGCGCAGAGCTATGAGCAGTACTTC. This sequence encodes CASSKAQSYEQYF.

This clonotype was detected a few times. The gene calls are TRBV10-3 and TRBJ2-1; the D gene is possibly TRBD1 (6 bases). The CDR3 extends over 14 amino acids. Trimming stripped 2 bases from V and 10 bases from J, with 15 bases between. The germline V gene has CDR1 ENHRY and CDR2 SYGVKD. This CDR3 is CAISEGQKLLEQFF. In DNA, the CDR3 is TGTGCCATCAGTGAGGGACAGAAGCTATTGGAGCAGTTCTTC.

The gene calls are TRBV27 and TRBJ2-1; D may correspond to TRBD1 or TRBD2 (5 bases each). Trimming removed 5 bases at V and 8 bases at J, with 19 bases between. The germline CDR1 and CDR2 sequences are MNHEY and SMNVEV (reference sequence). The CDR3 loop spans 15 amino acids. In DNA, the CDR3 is TGTGCCAGCAGTCCTACTAGTAATGGACAAGATGAGCAGTTCTTC. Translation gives CASSPTSNGQDEQFF.

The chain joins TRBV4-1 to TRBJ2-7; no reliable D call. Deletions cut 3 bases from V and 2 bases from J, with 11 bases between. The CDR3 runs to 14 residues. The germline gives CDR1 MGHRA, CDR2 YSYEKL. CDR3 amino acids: CASSQGSRTYEQYF. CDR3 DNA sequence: TGCGCCAGCAGCCAGGGCAGTCGGACCTACGAGCAGTACTTC.

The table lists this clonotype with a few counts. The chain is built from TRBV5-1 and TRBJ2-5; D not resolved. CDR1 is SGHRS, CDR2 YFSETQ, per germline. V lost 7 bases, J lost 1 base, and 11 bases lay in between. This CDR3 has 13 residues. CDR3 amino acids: CASASLSQETQYF. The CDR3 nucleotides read TGCGCCAGCGCATCGTTATCCCAAGAGACCCAGTACTTC.